These 29 T cell receptor beta chains came from one sample sequenced in a study of T-cell reconstitution after alpha-beta-depleted transplantation in children. Construction of the TCRbeta library involved unique molecular identifiers. TCRdb redid the calling of the PCR reads with MiXCR, one entry per CDR3 protein. Altogether some 550,000 distinct CDR3 sequences are present, around 16% being singletons, with the ten largest covering approximately 3%. The source was PBMCs from the stem cell graft donor, collected from the stem cell graft. The receptors shown here come from a human donor who donated a stem cell graft to a child with acute lymphoblastic leukemia.

This clonotype was observed a few times. The V call is TRBV4-1, the J call TRBJ1-5, with D possibly being TRBD1 (6 bases). The germline CDR1 and CDR2 sequences are MGHRA and YSYEKL. CDR3 length: 18 amino acids. V lost 1 base to trimming and J lost 0 bases, with 16 bases between them. CDR3 in amino acids: CASSQVPGQGYSNQPQHF. In nucleotides, the CDR3 is TGCGCCAGCAGCCAAGTACCGGGACAAGGATATAGCAATCAGCCCCAGCATTTT.

V is TRBV7-3 and J is TRBJ1-1; 7 bases fit TRBD1. The CDR3 sequence is 15 residues long. Germline CDR1 SGHTA, CDR2 FQGTGA. V gave up 4 bases and J gave up 1 base; unmatched junction bases: 6. The CDR3 DNA reads TGTGCCAGCAGCTCGCGGGACAGACGGAACACTGAAGCTTTCTTT. This gives the protein CASSSRDRRNTEAFF.

This clonotype was counted only a few times. This chain connects TRBV11-2 to TRBJ2-5; possibly TRBD1 for D (5 bases). V dropped 2 bases and J dropped 4 bases, with 14 bases sitting between them. CDR1 and CDR2 (germline): SGHAT, FQNNGV. The CDR3 runs to 15 residues. The CDR3 coding sequence is TGTGCCAGCAGCTTAACAGGCTCCAAGGGAGAGACCCAGTACTTC. Its translation is CASSLTGSKGETQYF. Complete variable domain (other parts from reference TRBV11-2 and TRBJ2-5): EAGVAQSPRYKIIEKRQSVAFWCNPISGHATLYWYQQILGQGPKLLIQFQNNGVVDDSQLPKDRFSAERLKGVDSTLKIQPAKLEDSAVYLCASSLTGSKGETQYFGPGTRLLVL.

This rearrangement joins TRBV15 to TRBJ2-7, with TRBD2 matching 10 bases. The ends lost 1 base at V and 2 bases at J; junction bases unmatched: 8. Germline values: CDR1 LNHNV, CDR2 YYDKDF (reference sequence). The CDR3 extends over 17 amino acids. The CDR3 loop reads CATSRGELAGHTYEQYF. Written as DNA, the CDR3 is TGTGCCACCAGCAGAGGGGAACTAGCGGGACATACCTACGAGCAGTACTTC.

This clonotype was seen a handful of times. The gene calls are TRBV29-1 and TRBJ1-2, with a tentative D call TRBD1 (5 bases). Germline V gene lookup returns CDR1 SQVTM and CDR2 ANQGSEA. Trimming pared 4 bases from V and 2 bases from J, leaving 17 bases between. The CDR3 sequence is 15 residues long. The CDR3 loop reads CSVGGTPPVNYGYTF. The CDR3 DNA follows: TGCAGCGTTGGTGGGACCCCCCCGGTCAACTATGGCTACACCTTC. Full variable domain (remainder filled in from reference TRBV29-1 and TRBJ1-2): SAVISQKPSRDICQRGTSLTIQCQVDSQVTMMFWYRQQPGQSLTLIATANQGSEATYESGFVIDKFPISRPNLTFSTLTVSNMSPEDSSIYLCSVGGTPPVNYGYTFGSGTRLTVV.

The CDR3 DNA follows: TGTGCCAGCAGTTACTCAGAGCGGGAGGCCACCCGCTCCTACAATGAGCAGTTCTTC. Its translation is CASSYSEREATRSYNEQFF. The rearrangement uses TRBV6-2 or TRBV6-3 and TRBJ2-1, with 9 bases lining up with TRBD2. CDR3 length equals 19 residues. The V and J ends lost 0 bases and 0 bases, in that order; junction bases with no gene match: 9. Germline V gives CDR1 MNHEY, CDR2 SVGEGT.

This chain links TRBV19 with TRBJ2-1; D possibly corresponds to TRBD2 (6 bases). Germline lookup yields CDR1 LNHDA and CDR2 SQIVND (reference sequence). Trimming pared 3 bases from V and 6 bases from J, leaving 15 bases between. The CDR3 is 15 residues long. Written as DNA, the CDR3 is TGTGCCAGTAGTATCTCGGGAGCGGGTGGCAATGAGCAGTTCTTC. Its translation: CASSISGAGGNEQFF. Full variable domain (outside the CDR3, taken from reference TRBV19 and TRBJ2-1): DGGITQSPKYLFRKEGQNVTLSCEQNLNHDAMYWYRQDPGQGLRLIYYSQIVNDFQKGDIAEGYSVSREKKESFPLTVTSAQKNPTAFYLCASSISGAGGNEQFFGPGTRLTVL.

This clonotype was seen a few times. The rearrangement joins TRBV4-2 to TRBJ2-7, with D possibly TRBD2 on 5 matching bases. Germline loops: CDR1 LGHNA, CDR2 YNFKEQ. The CDR3 covers 14 residues. V lost 1 base and J 5 bases, leaving 12 bases between the germline ends. The CDR3 nucleotides are TGTGCCAGCAGCCAAGTCCCGGGAAGGGACGAGCAGTACTTC. It encodes CASSQVPGRDEQYF.

The chain has TRBV7-9 and TRBJ1-5; D is possibly TRBD1 (6 bases). The CDR3 consists of 13 residues. From germline, CDR1 is SEHNR and CDR2 FQNEAQ (reference sequence). V was trimmed by 1 base and J by 5 bases, leaving 6 bases between them. The CDR3 sequence is CASSLGGHQPQHF. Written as DNA, the CDR3 is TGTGCCAGCAGCTTAGGGGGGCATCAGCCCCAGCATTTT. The full variable domain, with the rest looked up from reference TRBV7-9 and TRBJ1-5, is DTGVSQNPRHKITKRGQNVTFRCDPISEHNRLYWYRQTLGQGPEFLTYFQNEAQLEKSRLLSDRFSAERPKGSFSTLEIQRTEQGDSAMYLCASSLGGHQPQHFGDGTRLSIL.

This clonotype was picked up a small number of times. This chain connects TRBV10-3 to TRBJ2-5; perhaps TRBD1 as D (5 bases). Between the trimmed V and J ends, which lost 4 bases and 3 bases, there was a span of 15 bases. The CDR3 is made up of 15 amino acids. The V gene's germline CDR1 is ENHRY and CDR2 SYGVKD. The CDR3 nucleotides read TGTGCCATCAGTGGTAGGAGCAGGGCAGAAGAGACCCAGTACTTC. It encodes CAISGRSRAEETQYF.

The V gene is TRBV27, the J gene TRBJ2-5; no definite D call. CDR1 and CDR2 from the germline V gene are MNHEY and SMNVEV (reference sequence). V was clipped by 6 bases and J by 5 bases, with 10 bases between them. There are 12 residues in the CDR3. CDR3 sequence: CASSPDWETQYF. CDR3 sequence (DNA): TGTGCCAGCAGCCCAGATTGGGAGACCCAGTACTTC.

The chain combines TRBV3-1 with TRBJ2-1; 10 nucleotides align to TRBD1. The CDR3 is made up of 15 amino acids. Germline trimming cut 5 bases from V and 8 bases from J; bases unmatched to any gene: 9. The germline CDR1 and CDR2 sequences are LGHDT and YNNKEL (reference sequence). CDR3 protein: CASSKPGQGLDEQFF. The CDR3 DNA sequence: TGTGCCAGCAGCAAGCCGGGACAGGGGCTCGATGAGCAGTTCTTC.

The chain recombines TRBV20-1 with TRBJ2-7; a possible D gene is TRBD2 (5 bases). The V end was cut by 0 bases, the J end by 2 bases, with 14 bases between. The length of the CDR3 is 15 residues. Germline assignment: CDR1 DFQATT and CDR2 SNEGSKA (reference sequence). This CDR3 reads CSARDSSGLTYEQYF. The CDR3 coding sequence is TGCAGTGCTAGAGATTCCAGCGGATTGACCTACGAGCAGTACTTC.

The V and J genes are TRBV20-1 and TRBJ2-7; D uncertain. Between the trimmed V and J ends, which lost 5 bases and 6 bases, there was a span of 11 bases. The CDR3 totals 11 residues. The germline V gene encodes CDR1 DFQATT and CDR2 SNEGSKA (reference sequence). The CDR3 loop reads CSAPLVGEQYF. The CDR3 DNA is TGCAGTGCTCCTCTCGTGGGCGAGCAGTACTTC.

This clonotype has just a few counts. The chain combines TRBV29-1 with TRBJ1-1; D is unclear. Trimming stripped 3 bases from V and 6 bases from J, with 5 bases between. Germline V gives CDR1 SQVTM, CDR2 ANQGSEA. The CDR3 has 10 amino acids. CDR3 coding DNA: TGCAGCGTTGAGCCGGCTGAAGCTTTCTTT. It translates to CSVEPAEAFF.

This clonotype was seen a handful of times. This chain links TRBV12-3 or TRBV12-4 with TRBJ2-7, with 10 bases lining up with TRBD2. The trim removed 6 bases at V and 3 bases at J, leaving 8 bases unmatched. CDR3 length equals 15 residues. Here the CDR3 reads CASRPPGLASYEQYF. As DNA, the CDR3 is TGTGCCAGCAGACCTCCGGGACTAGCGAGCTACGAGCAGTACTTC.

This clonotype appeared a few times. The chain combines TRBV19 with TRBJ1-5, with a possible D match to TRBD1 (5 bases). The CDR3 loop spans 15 amino acids. The V gene's germline CDR1 is LNHDA and CDR2 SQIVND (reference sequence). Trimming took off 8 bases at V and 4 bases at J, with 18 bases between the two ends. DNA for the CDR3: TGTGCCAGTGCGGGGGGTTTGTCGGGAAATCAGCCCCAGCATTTT. Protein: CASAGGLSGNQPQHF.

This clonotype was observed a handful of times. The CDR3 DNA is TGCAGCGTTGCGGAGCTCGTGGGAGGCTACACCTTC. Translating gives CSVAELVGGYTF. The chain is built from TRBV29-1 and TRBJ1-2; D gene unclear. From germline, CDR1 is SQVTM and CDR2 ANQGSEA. CDR3 length equals 12 residues. V dropped 4 bases and J dropped 8 bases, with 14 bases sitting between them.

The chain couples TRBV9 to TRBJ2-1; D is ambiguous. This CDR3 has 14 amino acids. Trimming shortened V by 0 bases and J by 2 bases, and 6 bases separated the two germline ends. CDR1 is SGDLS and CDR2 is YYNGEE in the germline V gene. CDR3 nucleotide sequence: TGTGCCAGCAGCGTAGACCCTACCTACAATGAGCAGTTCTTC. It specifies CASSVDPTYNEQFF. Supplemented by reference TRBV9 and TRBJ2-1, the full variable domain reads DSGVTQTPKHLITATGQRVTLRCSPRSGDLSVYWYQQSLDQGLQFLIQYYNGEERAKGNILERFSAQQFPDLHSELNLSSLELGDSALYFCASSVDPTYNEQFFGPGTRLTVL.

This clonotype was seen at least ten times. The chain is built from TRBV9 and TRBJ2-5; 13 positions agree with TRBD2. V dropped 2 bases and J dropped 2; count of bases not matched to a gene: 9. The CDR3 is made up of 18 amino acids. Germline-derived CDR1 and CDR2 are SGDLS and YYNGEE. CDR3 sequence reads: CASSVSVPGLAGQETQYF. Written as DNA, the CDR3 is TGTGCCAGCAGCGTGTCGGTCCCGGGACTAGCGGGACAAGAGACCCAGTACTTC.

The CDR3 DNA reads TGCAGCGTTGAAGGGGAGCTGGGCTTATCCCGCTCTGGAAACACCATATATTTT. Its translation is CSVEGELGLSRSGNTIYF. The chain employs TRBV29-1 and TRBJ1-3; unclear D gene. Germline V gene sequence: CDR1 SQVTM, CDR2 ANQGSEA. CDR3 length: 18 residues. Trimming pared 1 base from V and 0 bases from J, leaving 19 bases between.

The CDR3 DNA sequence: TGTGCCAGCAGCCCTCGATATCAGGCGACAGGGGTCGGACAGACCCAGTACTTC. This encodes CASSPRYQATGVGQTQYF. V usage is TRBV4-2 and J usage is TRBJ2-5; 8 positions agree with TRBD1. V dropped 4 bases and J dropped 6; count of bases not matched to a gene: 19. The germline CDR1 and CDR2 sequences are LGHNA and YNFKEQ. The CDR3 is 18 residues long.

The CDR3 DNA follows: TGTGCCAGCAGTCTCCGGACTAGCGTCGACGAGCAGTACTTC. It yields the protein CASSLRTSVDEQYF. The rearrangement uses TRBV12-3 or TRBV12-4 and TRBJ2-7, with 9 bases fitting TRBD2. Trimming took 5 bases from V and 5 from J; bases not matched to a gene: 7. The CDR3 loop spans 14 amino acids.

In its sample, this clonotype was seen a few times. The chain uses TRBV20-1 and TRBJ1-2, with TRBD1 as a possible D gene (5 bases). The CDR3 is 15 residues long. The V gene lost 1 base and the J gene lost 0 bases, with 12 bases spanning the gap. Germline V gene data show CDR1 as DFQATT and CDR2 as SNEGSKA (reference sequence). The CDR3 loop is CSARVVGGSNYGYTF. The CDR3 DNA reads TGCAGTGCTAGAGTCGTCGGGGGGTCTAACTATGGCTACACCTTC.

The genes are TRBV2 and TRBJ2-7, with D perhaps matching TRBD2 (5 bases). V shed 10 bases and J shed 2 bases, with 12 bases lying between them. Germline CDR1 SNHLY, CDR2 FYNNEI. The CDR3 covers 12 residues. CDR3 nucleotides: TGTGCCATCTCCGGGATTACCTACGAGCAGTACTTC. It specifies CAISGITYEQYF.

The chain combines TRBV3-1 with TRBJ2-7; D call uncertain. CDR1 LGHDT and CDR2 YNNKEL come from the germline V gene (reference sequence). Trimming removed 1 base at V and 2 bases at J, with 12 bases between. The CDR3 has 15 amino acids. Here the CDR3 reads CASSQAAPYTYEQYF. The CDR3 bases are TGTGCCAGCAGCCAAGCTGCCCCCTACACCTACGAGCAGTACTTC.

The V gene is TRBV20-1, the J gene TRBJ2-7, with 9 bases that match TRBD2. Trimming removed 4 bases from V and 5 bases from J; junction bases left unmatched: 9. CDR1 is DFQATT, CDR2 SNEGSKA, per germline (reference sequence). The CDR3 is 14 residues long. The CDR3 loop reads CSATKSGRSHEQYF. CDR3 coding DNA: TGCAGTGCTACAAAAAGCGGGAGGAGCCACGAGCAGTACTTC.

The J gene is TRBJ2-2, the V gene TRBV3-1, with D tentatively TRBD1 (6 bases). Trimming took off 5 bases at V and 5 bases at J, with 15 bases between the two ends. This CDR3 contains 15 residues. Germline V lookup: CDR1 LGHDT, CDR2 YNNKEL (reference sequence). CDR3 region: CASSYRDKRTGELFF. CDR3 coding DNA: TGTGCCAGCAGCTACAGGGACAAGCGTACCGGGGAGCTGTTTTTT. The entire variable domain, with the rest obtained from reference TRBV3-1 and TRBJ2-2, is as follows: DTAVSQTPKYLVTQMGNDKSIKCEQNLGHDTMYWYKQDSKKFLKIMFSYNNKELIINETVPNRFSPKSPDKAHLNLHINSLELGDSAVYFCASSYRDKRTGELFFGEGSRLTVL.

A few counts support this clonotype. The genes are TRBV7-6 and TRBJ2-1; the D call may be TRBD1 or TRBD2 (5 bases each). Germline-derived CDR1 and CDR2 are SGHVS and FNYEAQ. V lost 6 bases, J lost 5 bases, and 11 bases lay in between. This CDR3 has 13 amino acids. Written as DNA, the CDR3 is TGTGCCAGCAGTGGGGGTAGCGACAATGAGCAGTTCTTC. It translates to CASSGGSDNEQFF.